A selection of T cell receptor beta chains follows, all from one sample in a study of identical twins. From the 5' RACE reads, TCRdb called clonotypes with MiXCR, one entry per CDR3 protein. The sample shows more than 1.5 million distinct CDR3 sequences, roughly 35% of them seen only once. Sequenced sample: cord blood. The receptors come from a newborn girl in good health. Both conserved end residues are part of each CDR3. A D gene is named only where the DNA matches it firmly. Size tells how often a clone was seen (once, few, many) or the class of an expanded clone, and some rows leave it out.

clone_size	j_call	v_call	d_call	cdr3_nt	cdr3_aa
few	TRBJ2-1	TRBV15	-	TGTGCCACCAGCAGAGATTTTTCCCACAGGAAGAACCTACTCAATGAGCAGTTCTTC	CATSRDFSHRKNLLNEQFF
few	TRBJ2-5	TRBV5-1	-	TGCGCCAGCAGCTTGGCGACAACAAACAAAGAGACCCAGTACTTC	CASSLATTNKETQYF
few	TRBJ2-5	TRBV12-3/TRBV12-4	TRBD1	TGTGCCAGCAGTTCGACAGGGCGAGCAGAGACCCAGTACTTC	CASSSTGRAETQYF
few	TRBJ1-2	TRBV2	-	TGTGCCAGCAGTGAAGCCGGCAGGGTCCATGGCTACACCTTC	CASSEAGRVHGYTF
-	TRBJ2-3	TRBV24-1	TRBD2	TGTGCCACCAGTGATTTGAACGGGACTACCAGAGTGGGAGATACGCAGTATTTT	CATSDLNGTTRVGDTQYF
many	TRBJ2-1	TRBV25-1	TRBD2	TGTGCCAGCAGTGAGACTAGCGGGAGGTACAATGAGCAGTTCTTC	CASSETSGRYNEQFF
many	TRBJ1-2	TRBV12-3/TRBV12-4	-	TGTGCCAGCAGTTTCGACACAGCCTATGGCTACACCTTC	CASSFDTAYGYTF
few	TRBJ2-7	TRBV15	TRBD2	TGTGCCACCAGCAGAGCTCCGGGACAGTCACCGGGACTAGCGGGAGGGCCGGCCTACGAGCAGTACTTC	CATSRAPGQSPGLAGGPAYEQYF
-	TRBJ2-7	TRBV20-1	TRBD2	TGCAGTGCCATCCAGGGGACTAGCCAGGGCGAGCAGTACTTC	CSAIQGTSQGEQYF
once	TRBJ1-5	TRBV6-6	-	TGTGCCAGCAGACTACCGGGGGACACAAATCAGCCCCAGCATTTT	CASRLPGDTNQPQHF
-	TRBJ2-7	TRBV2	TRBD1	TGTGCCAGCAGTGAGGGGCGGACAGGCTACGAGCGGTACTTC	CASSEGRTGYERYF
-	TRBJ2-7	TRBV2	-	TGTGCCAGCAGTGAAGCTAGCGCCACATACGAGCAGTACTTC	CASSEASATYEQYF
once	TRBJ2-7	TRBV24-1	-	TGTGCCACCAGCCTCTCAGGGGCAAATGAGCAGTACTTC	CATSLSGANEQYF
few	TRBJ1-2	TRBV28	-	TGTGCCAGCAGCCCGCCGGACAGCCCCTATGGCTACACCTTC	CASSPPDSPYGYTF
many	TRBJ1-6	TRBV4-2	-	TGTGCCAGCAGCCAGGCCGGTTATAATTCACCCCTCCACTTT	CASSQAGYNSPLHF
-	TRBJ2-1	TRBV20-1	TRBD2	TGCAGTGCTCTCCGAGGGGCTAGCGGGAGGAGGAATGAGCAGTTCTTC	CSALRGASGRRNEQFF
-	TRBJ1-2	TRBV20-1	-	TGCAGTGCTACCGAGAACAGGAGACTTAACTATGGCTACACCTTC	CSATENRRLNYGYTF
once	TRBJ1-2	TRBV4-2	-	TGTGCCAGCAGCCGCCACCGGGACACCTCCGGCTACACCTTC	CASSRHRDTSGYTF
few	TRBJ2-7	TRBV13	TRBD2	TGTGCCAGCAGCTCTCTAGCGGGAGACGCCTACGAGCAGTACTTC	CASSSLAGDAYEQYF
-	TRBJ2-7	TRBV29-1	TRBD1	TGCAACGCCGTCGGACAGGGGACAATCGAGCAGTACTTC	CNAVGQGTIEQYF